The 6 T cell receptor beta chains given below trace back to one sample, sequenced in a study of T-cell memory formation after mild COVID-19. TCRdb ran MiXCR on the 5' RACE reads and lists one entry per CDR3 protein. The sample records 550,000 to 700,000 distinct CDR3 sequences, 15% to 20% being singletons. The sample consisted of PBMCs or a T cell subset sorted from them (not recorded which). These receptors were collected from an adult woman who had mild COVID-19 (a few samples of this study predate the infection). Cell type and time point are not known.

This clonotype was detected a few times. The V and J genes are TRBV24-1 and TRBJ2-3, with D perhaps matching TRBD1 or TRBD2 (5 bases each). Germline V gene data show CDR1 as KGHDR and CDR2 as SFDVKD. This CDR3 contains 13 residues. V was shortened by 7 bases and J by 5 bases, with 12 bases between the two germline ends. The CDR3 region is CATSGTPRDTQYF. The CDR3 bases are TGTGCCACCAGCGGGACGCCGAGAGATACGCAGTATTTT.

The chain links TRBV28 to TRBJ2-5; possibly TRBD1 for D (5 bases). This CDR3 comprises 12 residues. The germline V gene encodes CDR1 MDHEN and CDR2 SYDVKM. Between the trimmed V and J ends, which lost 7 bases and 7 bases, there was a span of 13 bases. This CDR3 reads CASNPGKGTQYF. The CDR3 nucleotides are TGTGCCAGCAATCCAGGGAAGGGGACCCAGTACTTC.

This clonotype was counted at least ten times. The genes are TRBV7-9 and TRBJ2-5, with 7 bases fitting TRBD2. The germline CDR1 and CDR2 sequences are SEHNR and FQNEAQ (reference sequence). V trimming: 1 base; J trimming: 5 bases; junction bases outside the gene matches: 7. This CDR3 spans 15 amino acids. The CDR3 DNA sequence: TGTGCCAGCAGCTTAGTCCACGGGGGGATGGAGACCCAGTACTTC. Translating it yields CASSLVHGGMETQYF. Full variable domain (outside the CDR3, taken from reference TRBV7-9 and TRBJ2-5): DTGVSQNPRHKITKRGQNVTFRCDPISEHNRLYWYRQTLGQGPEFLTYFQNEAQLEKSRLLSDRFSAERPKGSFSTLEIQRTEQGDSAMYLCASSLVHGGMETQYFGPGTRLLVL.

This clonotype showed up just a few times. This chain joins TRBV24-1 and TRBJ2-1; 11 positions match TRBD2. J was trimmed by 7 bases and V by 6 bases; bases with no gene match: 7. Germline CDR1 KGHDR, CDR2 SFDVKD. This CDR3 spans 15 amino acids. The CDR3 nucleotides read TGTGCCACCAGTCGCCTAGCGGGAGGTGGGAATGAGCAGTTCTTC. Its translation is CATSRLAGGGNEQFF.

The V and J genes are TRBV12-3 or TRBV12-4 and TRBJ2-5; TRBD1 agrees at 7 bases. This CDR3 is built from 13 residues. The ends lost 4 bases at V and 5 bases at J; junction bases unmatched: 4. The CDR3: CASSSFRGETQYF. The CDR3, as DNA: TGTGCCAGCAGTTCCTTCAGGGGGGAGACCCAGTACTTC.

This clonotype was recorded a few times. The chain has TRBV20-1 and TRBJ2-5, with 9 positions matching TRBD1. V gave up 3 bases and J gave up 14 bases; unmatched junction bases: 7. CDR1 and CDR2 (germline): DFQATT, SNEGSKA (reference sequence). CDR3 length: 11 residues. The DNA for the CDR3 is TGCAGTGCTAGGGGACAGGGCATCTGTTACTTC. This sequence encodes CSARGQGICYF.